The 12 T cell receptor beta chains in this list originate from one sample, sequenced in a study of T-cell memory formation after mild COVID-19. TCRdb recomputed calls from the 5' RACE reads with MiXCR, one row per CDR3 protein. The data show about 430,000 distinct CDR3 sequences, with about a sixth seen just once and roughly 21% held by the top ten. The sequenced sample was PBMCs or a T cell subset sorted from them (not recorded which). The receptors here all came from a man younger than 35 who had mild COVID-19 (a few samples of this study predate the infection). Cell type and time point are not known.

This chain connects TRBV7-2 to TRBJ1-5; TRBD1 might be the D (5 bases). Between the trimmed V and J ends, which lost 2 bases and 3 bases, there was a span of 11 bases. The length of the CDR3 is 15 residues. Per germline, CDR1 SGHTA and CDR2 FQGNSA. The CDR3 nucleotides are TGTGCCAGCAGCTTACGGGGGACCAACAATCAGCCCCAGCATTTT. As protein: CASSLRGTNNQPQHF.

This chain connects TRBV20-1 to TRBJ2-5; D not certain. V dropped 6 bases and J dropped 3 bases, with 11 bases sitting between them. CDR1 is DFQATT, CDR2 SNEGSKA, per germline (reference sequence). CDR3 length equals 12 residues. CDR3 loop: CSAEDREETQYF. For the CDR3, the DNA is TGCAGTGCCGAAGACCGGGAAGAGACCCAGTACTTC.

The chain recombines TRBV19 with TRBJ1-1; D unclear. Germline assignment: CDR1 LNHDA and CDR2 SQIVND (reference sequence). The CDR3 is made up of 13 amino acids. V shed 1 base and J shed 1 base, with 4 bases lying between them. The CDR3 nucleotides read TGTGCCAGTAGTATAGTAGAGAACACTGAAGCTTTCTTT. Translated, it gives CASSIVENTEAFF.

The V gene is TRBV7-9, the J gene TRBJ2-1; perhaps TRBD2 as D (5 bases). The CDR3 has 13 residues. The germline V gene encodes CDR1 SEHNR and CDR2 FQNEAQ (reference sequence). V was clipped by 5 bases and J by 9 bases, with 14 bases between them. The CDR3 region has the DNA TGTGCCAGCAGCAACTCCGGGGTGCGTGAGCAGTTCTTC. Protein product: CASSNSGVREQFF. The variable domain in full, with the rest retrieved from reference TRBV7-9 and TRBJ2-1, is DTGVSQNPRHKITKRGQNVTFRCDPISEHNRLYWYRQTLGQGPEFLTYFQNEAQLEKSRLLSDRFSAERPKGSFSTLEIQRTEQGDSAMYLCASSNSGVREQFFGPGTRLTVL.

The chain has TRBV24-1 and TRBJ1-2, with D perhaps TRBD1 (5 bases). The CDR3 runs 14 residues. Deletions cut 3 bases from V and 8 bases from J, with 15 bases between. Per the germline V gene, CDR1 is KGHDR and CDR2 is SFDVKD. The CDR3 DNA reads as TGTGCCACCAGTGATGGAGGGGTGAATGGGGGCTACACCTTC. Its translation: CATSDGGVNGGYTF.

The DNA of the CDR3 is TGTGCCAGCGAGGAGACTAGCATGGGTAAGAAGCAGTTCTTC. It yields the protein CASEETSMGKKQFF. The genes are TRBV2 and TRBJ2-1; 7 bases are a match to TRBD2. CDR1 SNHLY and CDR2 FYNNEI come from the germline V gene. The CDR3 spans 14 residues. V lost 8 bases to trimming and J lost 11 bases; unmatched junction nucleotides: 15.

This clonotype has more than one count but fewer than ten. The chain combines TRBV7-6 with TRBJ2-5; perhaps TRBD2 as D (7 bases). The germline V and J ends were trimmed by 8 bases and 5 bases, with 9 bases remaining between them. Germline lookup yields CDR1 SGHVS and CDR2 FNYEAQ. The CDR3 loop spans 11 amino acids. For the CDR3, the DNA is TGTGCCAGCGGGGGGGCGGAGACCCAGTACTTC. This encodes CASGGAETQYF. Looking up the rest from reference TRBV7-6 and TRBJ2-5 gives the full variable domain: GAGVSQSPRYKVTKRGQDVALRCDPISGHVSLYWYRQALGQGPEFLTYFNYEAQQDKSGLPNDRFSAERPEGSISTLTIQRTEQRDSAMYRCASGGAETQYFGPGTRLLVL.

The rearrangement uses TRBV6-6 and TRBJ1-2; D not resolved. Germline CDR1 MNHNY, CDR2 SVGAGI (reference sequence). This CDR3 has 15 residues. Trimming took off 4 bases at V and 0 bases at J, with 12 bases between the two ends. Written as DNA, the CDR3 is TGTGCCAGCAGTTCACCCTCCGAAACTAACTATGGCTACACCTTC. Translated, it gives CASSSPSETNYGYTF.

This clonotype was recorded a few times. The rearrangement uses TRBV4-2 and TRBJ2-4, with TRBD2 matching over 8 bases. Germline V gene data show CDR1 as LGHNA and CDR2 as YNFKEQ. V shed 0 bases and J 12 bases; nucleotides not matched to a gene: 10. The CDR3 contains 15 residues. The CDR3 DNA follows: TGTGCCAGCAGCCAAGATGGCGGGGGGCTTCGGGATCAGTACTTC. It is translated as CASSQDGGGLRDQYF.

DNA for the CDR3: TGTGCCAGCAGTTACGTCAATCAGCCCCAGCATTTT. Translating it yields CASSYVNQPQHF. This rearrangement joins TRBV6-2 or TRBV6-3 to TRBJ1-5; D is ambiguous. Per the germline V gene, CDR1 is MNHEY and CDR2 is SVGEGT. The length of the CDR3 is 12 residues. Trimming cost V 2 bases and J 3 bases, with 2 bases left between them.

This clonotype was counted a few times. The chain couples TRBV7-2 to TRBJ1-3; no clear D. CDR3 length: 16 residues. The germline CDR1 and CDR2 sequences are SGHTA and FQGNSA. Trimming pared 3 bases from V and 0 bases from J, leaving 12 bases between. The CDR3 spells CASSFSPPGSGNTIYF. The CDR3 nucleotides are TGTGCCAGCAGCTTTTCCCCGCCGGGCTCTGGAAACACCATATATTTT.

V gene TRBV6-5 combines with J gene TRBJ1-5; D gene unclear. The CDR3 spans 15 residues. Germline V gene data show CDR1 as MNHEY and CDR2 as SVGAGI. The V end lost 5 bases, the J end lost 0 bases, and 11 bases lay between the germline ends. CDR3 in DNA: TGTGCCAGCAGTCCCTGGAGCTATAGCAATCAGCCCCAGCATTTT. Translated: CASSPWSYSNQPQHF.